These 10 T cell receptor beta chains were all obtained from the same sample, sequenced in a study of shared T cell receptors in the human thymus. TCRdb keeps only in-frame clones here, not all; method: immunoSEQ multiplex PCR. The repertoire has 450,000 to 650,000 clones, 70% to 80% of them found once; the top ten carry less than 0.015%. The same sample was also used in a study of human thymus T cells.

The specimen sequenced was thymocytes. Receptors were obtained from a boy younger than two with a congenital heart defect.

The genes are TRBV19 and TRBJ1-1; D might be TRBD1 (5 bases). V dropped 0 bases and J dropped 7 bases, with 9 bases sitting between them. The length of the CDR3 is 13 residues. Looked up from germline, CDR1 is LNHDA and CDR2 is SQIVND (reference sequence). CDR3 protein: CASSIDRVGEAFF. CDR3 coding DNA: TGTGCCAGTAGTATAGACAGGGTTGGTGAAGCTTTCTTT.

V usage is TRBV19 and J usage is TRBJ1-2; D might be TRBD1 (5 bases). Between the trimmed V and J ends, which lost 3 bases and 4 bases, there was a span of 12 bases. Germline V gene sequence: CDR1 LNHDA, CDR2 SQIVND (reference sequence). This CDR3 spans 14 amino acids. Written as DNA, the CDR3 is TGTGCCAGTAGTATTGGAGGGGTTCGCTATGGCTACACCTTC. Translated, it gives CASSIGGVRYGYTF.

This clone was detected once. The chain combines TRBV7-2 with TRBJ2-3; D may be TRBD2 (5 bases). CDR3 length: 15 amino acids. V was shortened by 1 base and J by 0 bases, with 8 bases between the two germline ends. Germline V gene data show CDR1 as SGHTA and CDR2 as FQGNSA. The CDR3 DNA reads as TGTGCCAGCAGCTTAGGGGGAGCTAGCACAGATACGCAGTATTTT. This translates into CASSLGGASTDTQYF.

The chain has TRBV11-2 and TRBJ2-7; 8 bases align to TRBD2. Germline V gene sequence: CDR1 SGHAT, CDR2 FQNNGV. V shed 5 bases, J shed 0 bases, and the junction held 12 bases outside the gene matches. This CDR3 spans 17 amino acids. DNA of the CDR3: TGTGCCAGCAGCCCCACAGTAGCGGGACCCCACTCCTACGAGCAGTACTTC. It is translated as CASSPTVAGPHSYEQYF.

Concerning this clone itself: At one end, the junction sequence differs from germline, possibly due to a read error. V is TRBV7-7 and J is TRBJ2-2, with 7 bases that match TRBD1. The germline gives CDR1 SSHAT, CDR2 FNYEAQ (reference sequence). There are 14 residues in the CDR3. The CDR3 is CASSTGTATGELFF. In DNA form, the CDR3 reads TGTGCTAGCAGTACCGGGACAGCCACCGGGGAGCTGTTTTTT.

This clone was seen only a few times. V gene TRBV6-6 combines with J gene TRBJ1-1; 7 bases are a match to TRBD1. The germline V gene encodes CDR1 MNHNY and CDR2 SVGAGI (reference sequence). Germline trimming cut 2 bases from V and 6 bases from J; bases unmatched to any gene: 3. The CDR3 totals 13 residues. CDR3 in DNA: TGTGCCAGCAGTTACGACAGGGTAGCTGAAGCTTTCTTT. Protein product: CASSYDRVAEAFF.

CDR3 residues: CASSLYHRATGEQYF. The CDR3 region has the DNA TGTGCCAGCAGTTTATATCACAGGGCGACAGGCGAGCAGTACTTC. The chain carries TRBV28 and TRBJ2-7; tentative D call: TRBD1 (6 bases). The CDR3 totals 15 residues. V was cut by 1 base and J by 6 bases, with 16 bases left in between. Germline values: CDR1 MDHEN, CDR2 SYDVKM.

This chain joins TRBV7-8 and TRBJ2-2; no definite D call. Germline CDR1 is SGHVS and CDR2 is FQNEAQ. The ends were cut back, 11 bases at V and 3 bases at J, with 7 bases in the middle. The CDR3 is 11 residues long. CDR3 residues: CAGLHTGELFF. In DNA form, the CDR3 reads TGTGCCGGCCTTCACACCGGGGAGCTGTTTTTT.

V is TRBV19 and J is TRBJ2-3, with D perhaps matching TRBD2 (5 bases). CDR1 and CDR2 from the germline V gene are LNHDA and SQIVND (reference sequence). Trimming pared 1 base from V and 5 bases from J, leaving 16 bases between. The CDR3 has 16 residues. The CDR3 sequence is CASSIVPRPTRDTQYF. The DNA of the CDR3 is TGTGCCAGTAGTATAGTTCCTCGGCCTACTAGAGATACGCAGTATTTT.

This rearrangement joins TRBV19 to TRBJ1-1, with D hard to call. This CDR3 has 14 amino acids. The V gene's germline CDR1 is LNHDA and CDR2 SQIVND (reference sequence). Trimming pared 1 base from V and 11 bases from J, leaving 17 bases between. CDR3 DNA sequence: TGTGCCAGTAGTATAGGCGGGCCGACCCCCGGGGCTTTCTTT. This gives the protein CASSIGGPTPGAFF.